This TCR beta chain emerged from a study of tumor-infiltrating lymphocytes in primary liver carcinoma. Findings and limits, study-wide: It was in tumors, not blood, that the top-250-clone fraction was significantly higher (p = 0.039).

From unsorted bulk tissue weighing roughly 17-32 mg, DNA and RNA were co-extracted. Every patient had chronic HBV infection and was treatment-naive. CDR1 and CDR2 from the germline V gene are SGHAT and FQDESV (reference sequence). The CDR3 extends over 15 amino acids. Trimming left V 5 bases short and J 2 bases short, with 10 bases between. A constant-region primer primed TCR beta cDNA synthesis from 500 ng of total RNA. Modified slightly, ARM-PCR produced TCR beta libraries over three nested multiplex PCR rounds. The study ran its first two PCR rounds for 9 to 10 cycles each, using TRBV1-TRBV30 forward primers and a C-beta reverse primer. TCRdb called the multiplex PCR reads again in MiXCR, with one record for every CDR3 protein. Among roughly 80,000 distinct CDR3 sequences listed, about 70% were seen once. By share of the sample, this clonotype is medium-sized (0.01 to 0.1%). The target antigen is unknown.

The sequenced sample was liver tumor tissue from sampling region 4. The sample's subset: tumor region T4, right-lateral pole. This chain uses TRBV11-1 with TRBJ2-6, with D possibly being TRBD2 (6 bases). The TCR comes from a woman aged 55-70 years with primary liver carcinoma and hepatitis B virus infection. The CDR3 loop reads CASSPSGAGANVLTF. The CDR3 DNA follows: TGTGCCAGCAGCCCCTCGGGGGCTGGGGCCAACGTCCTGACTTTC.